The T cell receptor beta chain described here comes from a study of T cell changes during pregnancy in multiple sclerosis. Germline values: CDR1 SGHVS, CDR2 FNYEAQ. V was pared by 5 bases and J by 6 bases, with 11 bases between. The CDR3 is 12 amino acids. Sequencing used immunoSEQ multiplex PCR; TCRdb keeps in-frame clones, though not all of them. This sample carries roughly 50,000 clones, around 89% of them seen once, and the ten largest clones take more than 7.5%. This clone came up once. Sequenced material: CD8+ T cells from peripheral blood mononuclear cells, taken in the second trimester of pregnancy. This chain uses TRBV7-6 with TRBJ2-7; perhaps TRBD2 as D (5 bases). The receptor's source is a female donor with multiple sclerosis, enrolled in a pregnancy study. The CDR3 sequence: CASSPREGEQYF. DNA of the CDR3: TGTGCCAGCAGCCCCCGAGAGGGCGAGCAGTACTTC. Combining the CDR3 with reference TRBV7-6 and TRBJ2-7 gives the whole variable domain GAGVSQSPRYKVTKRGQDVALRCDPISGHVSLYWYRQALGQGPEFLTYFNYEAQQDKSGLPNDRFSAERPEGSISTLTIQRTEQRDSAMYRCASSPREGEQYFGPGTRLTVT.